This TCR beta chain was sequenced during a study of response to subunit inactivated influenza vaccine. One entry per CDR3 protein results from TCRdb running MiXCR on the RT-PCR reads. The sample carries roughly 520,000 distinct CDR3 sequences, approximately 24% recorded once. General study results and limits: Authors suggested each seasonal influenza vaccination recruits few new T cells.

CDR3 size: 13 residues. The ends were cut back, 4 bases at V and 1 base at J, with 6 bases in the middle. Germline V CDR1 and CDR2: SGHKS, YYEKEE (reference sequence). This clonotype was seen only a few times. Its antigen is unidentified. Specimen: CD4+ T cells sorted from PBMCs, collected more than 4 days after vaccination. The TCR was taken from a man aged 50 or older who received an inactivated influenza vaccine. The genes are TRBV5-5 and TRBJ1-5; D is undetermined. The CDR3 protein is CASSMDSNQPQHF. In DNA form, the CDR3 reads TGTGCCAGCAGCATGGACAGCAATCAGCCCCAGCATTTT.